A single sample gave rise to the 7 T cell receptor beta chains below, sequenced in a study of shared clonotypes between healthy human individuals. The protocol was immunoSEQ multiplex PCR, while the TCRdb copy is restricted to in-frame clones and leaves out a portion. In the table there are about 680,000 clones, around four fifths of which are singletons. Sequences were obtained from memory CD4+ T cells sorted from blood. Subset denoted: CD45RA-negative fraction. Receptors were obtained from a woman in her 30s in good health.

V and J are TRBV19 and TRBJ1-5; tentatively, D is TRBD1 (5 bases). This CDR3 is built from 13 residues. CDR1 and CDR2 from the germline V gene are LNHDA and SQIVND (reference sequence). Between the trimmed V and J ends, which lost 7 bases and 4 bases, there was a span of 11 bases. The CDR3 region is CASTGDLNQPQHF. In DNA, the CDR3 is TGTGCCAGTACCGGGGACCTTAATCAGCCCCAGCATTTT. Variable domain in full (rest from reference TRBV19 and TRBJ1-5): DGGITQSPKYLFRKEGQNVTLSCEQNLNHDAMYWYRQDPGQGLRLIYYSQIVNDFQKGDIAEGYSVSREKKESFPLTVTSAQKNPTAFYLCASTGDLNQPQHFGDGTRLSIL.

The CDR3 sequence: CASRIFGYYNEQFF. CDR3 nucleotides: TGTGCCAGCAGAATATTTGGATATTACAATGAGCAGTTCTTC. This sequence joins TRBV2 and TRBJ2-1; unclear D gene. The CDR3 spans 14 residues. Trimming left V 6 bases short and J 4 bases short, with 13 bases between. Germline-derived CDR1 and CDR2 are SNHLY and FYNNEI.

The chain links TRBV7-7 to TRBJ2-5, with 7 bases that match TRBD2. The germline V gene encodes CDR1 SSHAT and CDR2 FNYEAQ (reference sequence). V shed 1 base, J shed 4 bases, and the junction held 3 bases outside the gene matches. The CDR3 length is 14 residues. The CDR3 DNA sequence: TGTGCCAGCAGCTTAGGGTCGGGAGGAGAGACCCAGTACTTC. Translating it yields CASSLGSGGETQYF.

This clone was observed a single time. This chain joins TRBV7-8 and TRBJ2-7, with 9 bases lining up with TRBD1. This CDR3 contains 15 residues. Germline CDR1 reads SGHVS; CDR2 reads FQNEAQ. With V trimmed by 5 bases and J by 12 bases, 17 bases remained unmatched. The DNA of the CDR3 is TGTGCCAGCAGCCCGGTGGACAGGGGACCCGCGATGGGGTACTTC. This encodes CASSPVDRGPAMGYF.

Note on this clone: Distinct nucleotide sequences in the sample also encode this CDR3. The chain combines TRBV5-1 with TRBJ2-3; 8 nucleotides agree with TRBD2. The CDR3 extends over 15 amino acids. V trimming: 0 bases; J trimming: 6 bases; junction bases outside the gene matches: 6. In germline, CDR1 is SGHRS, CDR2 YFSETQ. The CDR3: CASSLEGREADTQYF. Written as DNA, the CDR3 is TGCGCCAGCAGCTTGGAAGGGCGGGAGGCGGATACGCAGTATTTT. Supplemented by reference TRBV5-1 and TRBJ2-3, the full variable domain reads KAGVTQTPRYLIKTRGQQVTLSCSPISGHRSVSWYQQTPGQGLQFLFEYFSETQRNKGNFPGRFSGRQFSNSRSEMNVSTLELGDSALYLCASSLEGREADTQYFGPGTRLTVL.

The table lists this clone with a few counts. The chain carries TRBV5-6 and TRBJ1-3; 7 bases line up with TRBD1. After removal of 4 bases from V and 2 bases from J, the junction contained 15 bases not matched to a gene. There are 18 residues in the CDR3. CDR1 SGHDT and CDR2 YYEEEE come from the germline V gene. In DNA, the CDR3 is TGTGCCAGCAGCACATACCGGACAGGTAAATCGGCTGGAAACACCATATATTTT. It is translated as CASSTYRTGKSAGNTIYF.

The CDR3 protein is CATSRDYGWDRETGELFF. The CDR3 DNA reads as TGTGCCACCAGCAGAGATTATGGATGGGACAGGGAGACCGGGGAGCTGTTTTTT. This rearrangement joins TRBV15 to TRBJ2-2; the match to TRBD1 covers 9 bases. With 0 bases clipped from V and 5 bases from J, the junction kept 10 bases outside the gene matches. Per the germline V gene, CDR1 is LNHNV and CDR2 is YYDKDF (reference sequence). The length of the CDR3 is 18 residues. Full variable domain (missing parts from reference TRBV15 and TRBJ2-2): DAMVIQNPRYQVTQFGKPVTLSCSQTLNHNVMYWYQQKSSQAPKLLFHYYDKDFNNEADTPDNFQSRRPNTSFCFLDIRSPGLGDTAMYLCATSRDYGWDRETGELFFGEGSRLTVL.